The 21 T cell receptor beta chains below all came from one sample that was sequenced in a study of blood T cells in healthy people across ages. Primers used in a second PCR of roughly 6 to 12 cycles were a sample-barcoded 5' primer and a J-beta primer mix. TCRdb used MiXCR to reprocess the 5' RACE reads, holding one entry per CDR3 protein. The table records about 570,000 distinct CDR3 sequences, 27% of them present only once. The material sequenced was blood. The receptor source for this set is an older woman in good health.

The chain joins TRBV19 to TRBJ2-3; D may correspond to TRBD1 or TRBD2 (5 bases each). The CDR3 runs to 15 residues. V was pared by 4 bases and J by 2 bases, with 13 bases between. Germline V lookup: CDR1 LNHDA, CDR2 SQIVND (reference sequence). Written as DNA, the CDR3 is TGTGCCAGTAGTAGCGAGGGGATCTCCACAGATACGCAGTATTTT. Encoded protein: CASSSEGISTDTQYF.

A few counts support this clonotype. The chain is built from TRBV20-1 and TRBJ2-5; the D gene is possibly TRBD1 (6 bases). Germline V gives CDR1 DFQATT, CDR2 SNEGSKA (reference sequence). Trimming shortened V by 3 bases and J by 6 bases, and 20 bases separated the two germline ends. The CDR3 sequence is 15 residues long. The CDR3 region is CSASMGAAPVKTQYF. The CDR3 DNA reads TGCAGTGCTAGTATGGGGGCGGCTCCGGTGAAGACCCAGTACTTC.

The table lists this clonotype with a few counts. This chain joins TRBV6-5 and TRBJ1-2; perhaps TRBD1 as D (5 bases). The V end lost 0 bases, the J end lost 4 bases, and 18 bases lay between the germline ends. The CDR3 is made up of 17 amino acids. Germline V gives CDR1 MNHEY, CDR2 SVGAGI. CDR3 nucleotide sequence: TGTGCCAGCAGTTACTCCAGCTCGGGGGACTTCAGCTATGGCTACACCTTC. It encodes CASSYSSSGDFSYGYTF.

This clonotype was observed a handful of times. The V call is TRBV7-9, the J call TRBJ2-1; maybe TRBD1 (6 bases). The CDR3 extends over 15 amino acids. V shed 4 bases and J shed 0 bases, with 10 bases lying between them. Germline assignment: CDR1 SEHNR and CDR2 FQNEAQ (reference sequence). This CDR3 reads CASSSSTGSYNEQFF. The CDR3 bases are TGTGCCAGCAGCTCATCGACAGGCTCCTACAATGAGCAGTTCTTC.

V gene TRBV20-1 combines with J gene TRBJ2-5, with 9 bases lining up with TRBD2. CDR1 DFQATT and CDR2 SNEGSKA come from the germline V gene (reference sequence). CDR3 size: 15 residues. J gave up 4 bases and V 2 bases, and 8 bases lay outside the gene matches. This CDR3 reads CSARTGTSNRETQYF. For the CDR3, the DNA is TGCAGTGCTAGAACCGGGACTAGCAATAGAGAGACCCAGTACTTC.

This clonotype occurred a few times. The chain combines TRBV20-1 with TRBJ2-1; weak D call: TRBD2 (6 bases). Deletions cut 8 bases from V and 0 bases from J, with 17 bases between. This CDR3 has 15 amino acids. The germline gives CDR1 DFQATT, CDR2 SNEGSKA (reference sequence). The DNA for the CDR3 is TGCAGTACCGAACCTAGCGTCAGCTCCTACAATGAGCAGTTCTTC. Its translation is CSTEPSVSSYNEQFF.

This chain connects TRBV19 to TRBJ2-7; a possible D gene is TRBD2 (5 bases). Trimming removed 3 bases at V and 1 base at J, with 10 bases between. This CDR3 has 14 amino acids. Germline CDR1 reads LNHDA; CDR2 reads SQIVND (reference sequence). The CDR3 nucleotides read TGTGCCAGTAGTATGCGGGTAGATTCCTACGAGCAGTACTTC. Translation gives CASSMRVDSYEQYF.

The chain uses TRBV21-1 and TRBJ2-2; the listed D gene, TRBD2, was not tested against the DNA. TRBV21-1 is an annotated pseudogene. The CDR3 covers 18 residues. CDR3 sequence (DNA): TGTGCCAGCAGCAAAGGGGGCCCAGGACCGGCGCTCACCGGGGAGCTGTTTTTT. It encodes CASSKGGPGPALTGELFF.

This clonotype has ten or more counts. The genes are TRBV7-2 and TRBJ2-5, with a possible D match to TRBD1 (5 bases). Germline V gene lookup returns CDR1 SGHTA and CDR2 FQGNSA. The CDR3 totals 13 residues. V gave up 8 bases and J gave up 3 bases, with 13 bases separating them. The CDR3 sequence is CASSPSREETQYF. The CDR3 DNA follows: TGTGCCAGCTCCCCTTCCAGGGAAGAGACCCAGTACTTC.

The table lists this clonotype with a few counts. The chain joins TRBV11-3 to TRBJ1-2; no reliable D call. Deletions cut 5 bases from V and 6 bases from J, with 13 bases between. The CDR3 has 13 residues. The germline gives CDR1 SGHNT, CDR2 YENEEA. CDR3 loop: CASSLLQVDGYTF. CDR3 coding DNA: TGTGCCAGCAGCCTACTCCAGGTAGATGGCTACACCTTC.

Only one count was recorded for this clonotype. A much larger clone sits a single nucleotide away, making a read error possible. This chain uses TRBV4-3 with TRBJ1-2; no firm D call. Trimming pared 4 bases from V and 8 bases from J, leaving 20 bases between. CDR1 is LGHNA and CDR2 is YSLEER in the germline V gene. This CDR3 is built from 15 residues. Written as DNA, the CDR3 is TGCGCCAGCAGCCCACGCACTTATCCTGGGATGGGCTACACCTTC. The encoded protein is CASSPRTYPGMGYTF.

This clonotype has only a few counts. The rearrangement uses TRBV5-1 and TRBJ1-5; 7 nucleotides agree with TRBD1. The CDR3 runs 15 residues. The V segment lost 0 bases and the J segment 7 bases; nucleotides outside the gene matches: 7. Germline lookup yields CDR1 SGHRS and CDR2 YFSETQ. The CDR3 region has the DNA TGCGCCAGCAGCTTGGGGACAGGCCCGGGCCAGCCCCAGCATTTT. It encodes CASSLGTGPGQPQHF.

The CDR3 nucleotides read TGTGCCACCAAGGGGACAACCACCGGGGAGCTGTTTTTT. Its protein is CATKGTTTGELFF. The chain links TRBV24-1 to TRBJ2-2; a weak D match, TRBD1 (6 bases). This CDR3 has 13 amino acids. The V gene lost 8 bases and the J gene lost 4 bases, with 10 bases spanning the gap. Germline lookup yields CDR1 KGHDR and CDR2 SFDVKD.

The sample holds a few counts of this clonotype. This rearrangement joins TRBV6-5 to TRBJ1-4; D may be TRBD1 (6 bases). Germline CDR1 MNHEY, CDR2 SVGAGI. This CDR3 is 14 amino acids long. The ends were cut back, 5 bases at V and 7 bases at J, with 14 bases in the middle. The CDR3 DNA reads as TGTGCCAGCAGTCCACAGGGAGGGGGTGAAAAACTGTTTTTT. It codes for CASSPQGGGEKLFF.

This clonotype occurred a few times. This chain uses TRBV20-1 with TRBJ2-5; either TRBD1 or TRBD2 may supply D (5 bases each). This CDR3 contains 12 residues. Germline values: CDR1 DFQATT, CDR2 SNEGSKA (reference sequence). Trimming stripped 8 bases from V and 4 bases from J, with 14 bases between. This CDR3 reads CSPLGVGETQYF. Here the CDR3 DNA reads TGCAGTCCCTTGGGGGTAGGAGAGACCCAGTACTTC.

A word on this clonotype: At one end, the junction sequence differs from germline, possibly due to a read error. This chain connects TRBV10-3 to TRBJ2-1; 10 nucleotides match TRBD2. Germline values: CDR1 ENHRY, CDR2 SYGVKD. The CDR3 runs to 15 residues. DNA for the CDR3: TGTGCCATCAGTGATAAGCGGGGGGGCCGCAATGGGCAGTTCTTC. Its protein product is CAISDKRGGRNGQFF.

The chain joins TRBV10-3 to TRBJ2-7; 7 nucleotides line up with TRBD1. In germline, CDR1 is ENHRY, CDR2 SYGVKD. V shed 8 bases, J shed 1 base, and the junction held 5 bases outside the gene matches. The CDR3 length is 13 residues. In nucleotides, the CDR3 is TGTGCCATCGGACAGGCCGGTTCCTACGAGCAGTACTTC. It encodes CAIGQAGSYEQYF.

This clonotype turned up a few times. This chain uses TRBV6-5 with TRBJ2-7; perhaps TRBD2 as D (5 bases). The CDR3 extends over 15 amino acids. V lost 7 bases to trimming and J lost 7 bases, with 23 bases between them. Germline values: CDR1 MNHEY, CDR2 SVGAGI. The DNA of the CDR3 is TGTGCCAGCACCGAGGGCCTTAGATTTGTAGTGGAGCAGTACTTC. Protein sequence: CASTEGLRFVVEQYF.

This clonotype was found a few times. The V and J genes are TRBV5-1 and TRBJ1-2, with TRBD1 as a possible D gene (5 bases). CDR1 is SGHRS and CDR2 is YFSETQ in the germline V gene. The V and J ends lost 4 bases and 6 bases respectively, with 16 bases between them. The CDR3 has 14 amino acids. The CDR3: CASSLGRIEDGYTF. In DNA, the CDR3 is TGCGCCAGCAGCCTGGGACGAATAGAAGATGGCTACACCTTC.

This clonotype has more than one count but fewer than ten. This chain joins TRBV4-1 and TRBJ1-1; no reliable D call. Germline assignment: CDR1 MGHRA and CDR2 YSYEKL. V lost 1 base, J lost 2 bases, and 17 bases lay in between. CDR3 length equals 17 residues. CDR3 sequence (DNA): TGCGCCAGCAGCCAAGCATTAGGGAGGACGGACAACACTGAAGCTTTCTTT. Protein: CASSQALGRTDNTEAFF.

This chain's CDR3 is CASSLQRHSYNEQFF. The CDR3 nucleotides are TGTGCCAGCAGCTTACAGAGACACTCCTACAATGAGCAGTTCTTC. The chain carries TRBV11-2 and TRBJ2-1; D is undetermined. V lost 2 bases and J 0 bases, leaving 8 bases between the germline ends. Germline lookup yields CDR1 SGHAT and CDR2 FQNNGV. The CDR3 is 15 amino acids. Filled out from reference TRBV11-2 and TRBJ2-1, the complete variable domain reads EAGVAQSPRYKIIEKRQSVAFWCNPISGHATLYWYQQILGQGPKLLIQFQNNGVVDDSQLPKDRFSAERLKGVDSTLKIQPAKLEDSAVYLCASSLQRHSYNEQFFGPGTRLTVL.